This T cell receptor beta chain was recovered during a study of a mutant IDH1 vaccine in newly diagnosed glioma. Study context: Averaging around 42 years of age, treated patients were roughly 60% male and 37.5% female.

Study-wide results and caveats: Any relationship between pseudoprogression and changes in top peripheral T cell clonotypes seemed absent. Vaccination induced immune responses in about 93% of patients.

The time point is: week 5, during vaccination. With topical imiquimod, each dose of the vaccine consisted of 300 ug of mutant IDH1 20-mer peptide. A word on this clone: Its antigen is unknown.

Measured with immunoSEQ multiplex PCR; TCRdb has only the in-frame clones, and not every one. The repertoire holds some 33,000 clones, with roughly 50% as singletons. The V gene end was trimmed by 10 bases and the J gene end by 4 bases; junction bases not matched to a gene: 8. Germline V gene data show CDR1 as ENHRY and CDR2 as SYGVKD. The CDR3 spans 13 residues. This receptor was taken from a woman aged 18-35 years with glioma. The J gene is TRBJ2-7, the V gene TRBV10-3; 9 positions agree with TRBD2. The sequenced sample was PBMCs, obtained from a glioma patient whose treatment included an IDH1 peptide vaccine. The CDR3 here is CATSEGLAYEQYF. The CDR3 coding sequence is TGTGCCACCTCGGAGGGACTAGCATACGAGCAGTACTTC.